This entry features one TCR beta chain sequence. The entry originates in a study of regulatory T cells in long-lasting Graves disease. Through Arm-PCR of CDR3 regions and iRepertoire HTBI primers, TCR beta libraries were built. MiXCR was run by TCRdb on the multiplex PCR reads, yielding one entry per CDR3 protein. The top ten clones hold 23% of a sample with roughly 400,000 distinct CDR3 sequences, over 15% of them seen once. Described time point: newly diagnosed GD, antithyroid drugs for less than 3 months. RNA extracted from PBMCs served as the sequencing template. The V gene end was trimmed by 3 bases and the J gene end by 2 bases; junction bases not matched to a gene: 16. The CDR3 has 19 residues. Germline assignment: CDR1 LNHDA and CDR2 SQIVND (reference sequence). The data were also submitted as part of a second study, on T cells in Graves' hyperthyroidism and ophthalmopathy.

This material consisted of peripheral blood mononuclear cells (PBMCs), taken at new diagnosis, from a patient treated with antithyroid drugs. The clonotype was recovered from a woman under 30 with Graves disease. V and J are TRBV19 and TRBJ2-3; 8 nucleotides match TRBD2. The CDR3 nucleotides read TGTGCCAGTAGTATGATCGGGACTAGTCGGACTACTCCCACAGATACGCAGTATTTT. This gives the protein CASSMIGTSRTTPTDTQYF.